These 25 T cell receptor beta chains came from one sample sequenced in a study of shared clonotypes between healthy human individuals. Sequencing used immunoSEQ multiplex PCR; TCRdb keeps in-frame clones, though not all of them. The sample yields about 530,000 clones, roughly 95% seen once. Source material: naive CD4+ T cells sorted from blood. Documented subset: CD45RA+ positively selected. The receptors stem from a woman aged 25-40 years in good health.

The chain has TRBV18 and TRBJ1-2, with D perhaps matching TRBD1 (5 bases). The CDR3 runs to 15 residues. Trimming took off 4 bases at V and 3 bases at J, with 15 bases between the two ends. Germline CDR1 KGHSH, CDR2 LQKENI. The CDR3 spells CASSLKRGRDYGYTF. CDR3 DNA: TGTGCCAGCTCACTAAAGCGAGGCAGGGACTATGGCTACACCTTC.

The CDR3 region has the DNA TGTGCCAGCTCCGGGGCCGGACAGCGAACTAGTGCCGAGCAGTACTTC. Translating gives CASSGAGQRTSAEQYF. The chain is built from TRBV18 and TRBJ2-7; maybe TRBD1 (6 bases). V lost 6 bases to trimming and J lost 6 bases, with 24 bases between them. This CDR3 is built from 16 residues. CDR1 is KGHSH and CDR2 is LQKENI in the germline V gene. The full variable domain, its missing parts supplied by reference TRBV18 and TRBJ2-7, is NAGVMQNPRHLVRRRGQEARLRCSPMKGHSHVYWYRQLPEEGLKFMVYLQKENIIDESGMPKERFSAEFPKEGPSILRIQQVVRGDSAAYFCASSGAGQRTSAEQYFGPGTRLTVT.

The chain uses TRBV5-1 and TRBJ1-4; no reliable D call. The germline gives CDR1 SGHRS, CDR2 YFSETQ. The CDR3 is made up of 14 amino acids. V lost 2 bases and J lost 0, with 5 bases in between. The CDR3 DNA reads as TGCGCCAGCAGCTTTTCAGCAACTAATGAAAAACTGTTTTTT. It yields the protein CASSFSATNEKLFF. Complete variable domain (other parts from reference TRBV5-1 and TRBJ1-4): KAGVTQTPRYLIKTRGQQVTLSCSPISGHRSVSWYQQTPGQGLQFLFEYFSETQRNKGNFPGRFSGRQFSNSRSEMNVSTLELGDSALYLCASSFSATNEKLFFGSGTQLSVL.

This CDR3 reads CASSQDNKKGPVGYTF. The CDR3 nucleotides read TGTGCCAGCAGCCAAGACAATAAGAAGGGGCCTGTGGGCTACACCTTC. The chain employs TRBV14 and TRBJ1-2; D might be TRBD1 (5 bases). Germline CDR1 is SGHDN and CDR2 is FVKESK. V lost 0 bases and J 8 bases, leaving 19 bases between the germline ends. The CDR3 has 16 residues. The complete variable domain, with remaining parts taken from reference TRBV14 and TRBJ1-2, reads EAGVTQFPSHSVIEKGQTVTLRCDPISGHDNLYWYRRVMGKEIKFLLHFVKESKQDESGMPNNRFLAERTGGTYSTLKVQPAELEDSGVYFCASSQDNKKGPVGYTFGSGTRLTVV.

The chain employs TRBV13 and TRBJ2-3; D call uncertain. The CDR3 has 14 residues. V was cut by 5 bases and J by 1 base, with 10 bases left in between. Germline-derived CDR1 and CDR2 are PRHDT and FYEKMQ (reference sequence). In DNA, the CDR3 is TGTGCCAGCAGCCCCCGCCGTGGCACAGATACGCAGTATTTT. Protein sequence: CASSPRRGTDTQYF.

The chain couples TRBV27 to TRBJ1-1; 11 bases are a match to TRBD1. This CDR3 has 15 residues. The V gene's germline CDR1 is MNHEY and CDR2 SMNVEV (reference sequence). V gave up 3 bases and J gave up 10 bases; unmatched junction bases: 10. CDR3 coding DNA: TGTGCCAGCAGTTTCCTCCGGGACAGGGGGATGGGAGCTTTCTTT. Encoded protein: CASSFLRDRGMGAFF.

This chain connects TRBV18 to TRBJ1-1; a possible D gene is TRBD1 (5 bases). Germline CDR1 KGHSH, CDR2 LQKENI. The CDR3 has 15 amino acids. Trimming took 3 bases from V and 6 from J, leaving 17 bases between them. This CDR3 is CASSPSGQETAEAFF. As DNA, the CDR3 is TGTGCCAGCTCACCTTCCGGACAAGAGACAGCTGAAGCTTTCTTT.

This clone was observed a single time. The V and J genes are TRBV6-5 and TRBJ2-2; TRBD1 is a possible D gene (5 bases). Germline CDR1 MNHEY, CDR2 SVGAGI. This CDR3 is 14 amino acids long. The ends were cut back, 0 bases at V and 7 bases at J, with 9 bases in the middle. The CDR3 sequence is CASSYSGRNGELFF. CDR3 bases: TGTGCCAGCAGTTACTCGGGGCGGAACGGGGAGCTGTTTTTT.

This chain uses TRBV4-1 with TRBJ2-7; TRBD1 matches 8 bases. From germline, CDR1 is MGHRA and CDR2 YSYEKL. V lost 1 base to trimming and J lost 1 base; unmatched junction nucleotides: 6. CDR3 length: 16 amino acids. CDR3 protein: CASSQADRGGSYEQYF. Here the CDR3 DNA reads TGCGCCAGCAGCCAAGCAGACAGGGGAGGATCCTACGAGCAGTACTTC.

A word on this clone: This specimen includes other DNA sequences encoding the same CDR3. J is TRBJ1-5 and V is TRBV5-1; the D is unclear. Trimming shortened V by 1 base and J by 4 bases, and 6 bases separated the two germline ends. The germline CDR1 and CDR2 sequences are SGHRS and YFSETQ. The CDR3 length is 13 residues. CDR3 protein: CASSLNGNQPQHF. The DNA for the CDR3 is TGCGCCAGCAGCTTGAATGGTAATCAGCCCCAGCATTTT.

The gene calls are TRBV11-2 and TRBJ1-3, with D tentatively TRBD1 (6 bases). V was trimmed by 0 bases and J by 4 bases, leaving 19 bases between them. Germline CDR1 and CDR2: SGHAT and FQNNGV. The CDR3 loop spans 18 amino acids. CDR3 DNA: TGTGCCAGCAGCTTAGATGATTTCTCGGGGGCCGGAGGAAACACCATATATTTT. It specifies CASSLDDFSGAGGNTIYF.

V usage is TRBV12-5 and J usage is TRBJ2-7; D possibly corresponds to TRBD1 (6 bases). Germline V gene data show CDR1 as LGHNT and CDR2 as FRNRAP. Deletions cut 1 base from V and 3 bases from J, with 13 bases between. The CDR3 totals 15 residues. CDR3 residues: CASGLDTGHNYEQYF. As DNA, the CDR3 is TGTGCTAGTGGTTTGGACACGGGACACAACTACGAGCAGTACTTC. The full variable domain, its missing parts supplied by reference TRBV12-5 and TRBJ2-7, is DARVTQTPRHKVTEMGQEVTMRCQPILGHNTVFWYRQTMMQGLELLAYFRNRAPLDDSGMPKDRFSAEMPDATLATLKIQPSEPRDSAVYFCASGLDTGHNYEQYFGPGTRLTVT.

The rearrangement uses TRBV5-4 and TRBJ1-2; the D is unclear. Germline V gene sequence: CDR1 SGHNT, CDR2 YYREEE (reference sequence). This CDR3 contains 13 residues. V lost 6 bases to trimming and J lost 0 bases, with 9 bases between them. In DNA form, the CDR3 reads TGTGCCAGCACTGGAGAAACTAACTATGGCTACACCTTC. Translation: CASTGETNYGYTF.

CDR3 protein: CASRRQGPAPNQPQHF. In nucleotides, the CDR3 is TGTGCCAGCAGGAGACAGGGGCCGGCCCCCAATCAGCCCCAGCATTTT. This sequence joins TRBV6-4 and TRBJ1-5; 8 bases are shared with TRBD1. There are 16 residues in the CDR3. Germline V lookup: CDR1 MRHNA, CDR2 SNTAGT. J gave up 3 bases and V 6 bases, and 10 bases lay outside the gene matches.

The chain employs TRBV6-4 and TRBJ2-2, with D possibly called TRBD1 or TRBD2 (5 bases each). Germline V gives CDR1 MRHNA, CDR2 SNTAGT. This CDR3 is 13 amino acids long. Trimming pared 8 bases from V and 5 bases from J, leaving 12 bases between. This CDR3 is CASWDLRTGELFF. For the CDR3, the DNA is TGTGCCAGCTGGGACCTTAGGACCGGGGAGCTGTTTTTT.

The CDR3 region is CASSPTDGDGYTF. CDR3 sequence (DNA): TGTGCCAGCTCACCAACGGACGGCGATGGCTACACCTTC. The chain employs TRBV18 and TRBJ1-2; D uncertain. The V gene's germline CDR1 is KGHSH and CDR2 LQKENI. The CDR3 contains 13 residues. V was clipped by 2 bases and J by 6 bases, with 10 bases between them.

CDR3 nucleotides: TGTGCCAGCAGCGCCTCAGCTGGAAACACCATATATTTT. This sequence encodes CASSASAGNTIYF. The J gene is TRBJ1-3, the V gene TRBV5-6; D ambiguous. V was clipped by 4 bases and J by 2 bases, with 7 bases between them. The CDR3 contains 13 residues. Germline CDR1 is SGHDT and CDR2 is YYEEEE.

The chain employs TRBV6-6 and TRBJ2-7; 9 bases match TRBD1. The CDR3 runs to 13 residues. J gave up 6 bases and V 7 bases, and 7 bases lay outside the gene matches. The germline V gene has CDR1 MNHNY and CDR2 SVGAGI (reference sequence). In DNA, the CDR3 is TGTGCCAGCACCCGGACAGGGGACGGCGAGCAGTACTTC. It is translated as CASTRTGDGEQYF.

J is TRBJ2-6 and V is TRBV21-1. TRBV21-1 corresponds to a pseudogene. The CDR3 is 17 amino acids. CDR3 protein: CASSKKFRRTGANVLTF. Here the CDR3 DNA reads TGTGCCAGCAGCAAAAAATTCCGACGCACTGGGGCCAACGTCCTGACTTTC.

This chain joins TRBV6-5 and TRBJ2-5, with unresolved D. Per germline, CDR1 MNHEY and CDR2 SVGAGI. This CDR3 has 14 residues. V lost 0 bases to trimming and J lost 2 bases, with 7 bases between them. This CDR3 reads CASSYSNRQETQYF. CDR3 nucleotides: TGTGCCAGCAGTTACTCGAATAGACAAGAGACCCAGTACTTC.

The chain links TRBV28 to TRBJ2-1, with TRBD2 matching 11 bases. The V gene end was trimmed by 3 bases and the J gene end by 5 bases; junction bases not matched to a gene: 3. The CDR3 spans 15 residues. CDR1 and CDR2 from the germline V gene are MDHEN and SYDVKM. CDR3 protein: CASSLTSGVNNEQFF. CDR3 nucleotides: TGTGCCAGCAGTTTGACTAGCGGGGTGAACAATGAGCAGTTCTTC.

This clone was detected only once. The sample has other DNA sequences that encode this CDR3 too. The rearrangement joins TRBV18 to TRBJ1-5; D remains ambiguous. The V and J ends lost 3 bases and 7 bases respectively, with 10 bases between them. The germline CDR1 and CDR2 sequences are KGHSH and LQKENI. The CDR3 length is 13 residues. CDR3 protein: CASSPGQDQPQHF. The CDR3 nucleotides read TGTGCCAGCTCACCGGGCCAGGACCAGCCCCAGCATTTT.

This rearrangement joins TRBV5-4 to TRBJ2-7; TRBD2 agrees at 13 bases. The CDR3 contains 15 residues. Per germline, CDR1 SGHNT and CDR2 YYREEE (reference sequence). V lost 4 bases to trimming and J lost 2 bases; unmatched junction nucleotides: 3. CDR3 protein: CASSEGLAGTYEQYF. The CDR3 bases are TGTGCCAGCAGCGAGGGACTAGCGGGGACCTACGAGCAGTACTTC.

This sequence joins TRBV5-1 and TRBJ2-5; 8 nucleotides line up with TRBD2. V lost 1 base, J lost 5 bases, and 10 bases stayed unmatched. The V gene's germline CDR1 is SGHRS and CDR2 YFSETQ. This CDR3 spans 16 amino acids. Here the CDR3 reads CASSLPSGSSGETQYF. The CDR3 nucleotides read TGCGCCAGCAGCTTGCCAAGCGGGAGTAGTGGGGAGACCCAGTACTTC. The whole variable domain, remainder taken from reference TRBV5-1 and TRBJ2-5, is KAGVTQTPRYLIKTRGQQVTLSCSPISGHRSVSWYQQTPGQGLQFLFEYFSETQRNKGNFPGRFSGRQFSNSRSEMNVSTLELGDSALYLCASSLPSGSSGETQYFGPGTRLLVL.

The chain uses TRBV7-2 and TRBJ2-7; TRBD2 agrees at 10 bases. Losses at the gene ends were 4 bases for V and 7 bases for J; bases not matched to a gene: 10. This CDR3 is built from 15 residues. The V gene's germline CDR1 is SGHTA and CDR2 FQGNSA. For the CDR3, the DNA is TGTGCCAGCAGCTCCCGTACAGCGGGAGGGAGGGAGCAGTACTTC. Protein sequence: CASSSRTAGGREQYF.